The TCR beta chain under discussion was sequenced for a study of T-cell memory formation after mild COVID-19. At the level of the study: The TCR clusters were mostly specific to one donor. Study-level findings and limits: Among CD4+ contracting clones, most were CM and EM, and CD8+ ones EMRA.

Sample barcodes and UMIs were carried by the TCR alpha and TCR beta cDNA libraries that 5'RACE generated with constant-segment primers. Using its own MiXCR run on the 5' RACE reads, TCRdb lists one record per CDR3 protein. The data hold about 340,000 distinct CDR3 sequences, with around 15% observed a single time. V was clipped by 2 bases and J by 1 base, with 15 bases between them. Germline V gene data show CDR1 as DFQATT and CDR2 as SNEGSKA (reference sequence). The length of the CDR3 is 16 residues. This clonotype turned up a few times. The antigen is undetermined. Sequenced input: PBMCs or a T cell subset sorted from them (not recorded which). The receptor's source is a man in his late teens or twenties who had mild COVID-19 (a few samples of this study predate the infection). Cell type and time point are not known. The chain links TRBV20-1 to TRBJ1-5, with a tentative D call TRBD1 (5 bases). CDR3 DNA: TGCAGTGCTAGAACAGGTGGGGGGAACAGCAATCAGCCCCAGCATTTT. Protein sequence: CSARTGGGNSNQPQHF.